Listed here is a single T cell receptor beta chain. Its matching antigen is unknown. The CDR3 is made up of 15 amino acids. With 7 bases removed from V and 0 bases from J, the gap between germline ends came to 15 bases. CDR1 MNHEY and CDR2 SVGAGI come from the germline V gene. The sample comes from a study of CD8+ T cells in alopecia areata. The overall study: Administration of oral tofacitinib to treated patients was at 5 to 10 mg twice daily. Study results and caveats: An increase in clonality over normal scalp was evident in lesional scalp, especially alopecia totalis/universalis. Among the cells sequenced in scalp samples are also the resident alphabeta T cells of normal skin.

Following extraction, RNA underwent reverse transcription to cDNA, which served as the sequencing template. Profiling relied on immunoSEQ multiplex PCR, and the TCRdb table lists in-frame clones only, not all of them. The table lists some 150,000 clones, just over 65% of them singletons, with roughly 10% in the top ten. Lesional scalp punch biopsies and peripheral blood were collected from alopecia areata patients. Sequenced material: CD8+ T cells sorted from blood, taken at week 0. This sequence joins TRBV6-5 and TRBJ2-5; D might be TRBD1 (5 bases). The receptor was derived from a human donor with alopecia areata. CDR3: CASTLRTLYQETQYF. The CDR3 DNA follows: TGTGCCAGCACTTTACGGACATTGTACCAAGAGACCCAGTACTTC.